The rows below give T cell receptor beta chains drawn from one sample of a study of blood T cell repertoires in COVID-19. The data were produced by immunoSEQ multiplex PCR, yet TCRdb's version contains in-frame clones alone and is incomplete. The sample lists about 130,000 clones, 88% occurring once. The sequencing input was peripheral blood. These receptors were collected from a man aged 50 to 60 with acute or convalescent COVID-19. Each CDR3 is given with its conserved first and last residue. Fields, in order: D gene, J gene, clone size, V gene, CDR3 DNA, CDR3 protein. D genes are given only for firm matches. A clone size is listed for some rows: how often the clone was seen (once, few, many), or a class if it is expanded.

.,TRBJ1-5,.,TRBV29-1,TGCAGCGTTGCGGCGGGGGGGGGCAATCAGCCCCAGCATTTT,CSVAAGGGNQPQHF
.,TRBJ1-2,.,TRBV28,TGTGCCAGCACGACAGGTTCCTCTAACTATGGCTACACCTTC,CASTTGSSNYGYTF
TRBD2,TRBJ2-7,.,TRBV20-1,TGCAGTGCTACTCTAGCGGGAGAACGGTACTTC,CSATLAGERYF
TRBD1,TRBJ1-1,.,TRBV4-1,TGCGCCAGCAGCTCACTCCTCGGGACAGGGGTCCCTGAAGCTTTCTTT,CASSSLLGTGVPEAFF
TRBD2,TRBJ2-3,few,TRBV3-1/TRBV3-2,TGTGCCAGCAGCCAACTAGCGGGGGGCACAGATACGCAGTATTTT,CASSQLAGGTDTQYF
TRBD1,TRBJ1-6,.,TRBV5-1,TGCGCCAGCAGCATACGACAGGGGACGGGGTCACCCCTCCACTTT,CASSIRQGTGSPLHF
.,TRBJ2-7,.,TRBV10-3,TGTGCCATCAGTCGAGGGGGAAGGGCCTACGAGCAGTACTTC,CAISRGGRAYEQYF
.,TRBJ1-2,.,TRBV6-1,TGTGCCAGCAGTGAGGATGTGGGGGCTGGCTACACCTTC,CASSEDVGAGYTF
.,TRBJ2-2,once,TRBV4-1,TGCGCCAGCAGCCATAAGGGGTATCCCGGGGAGCTGTTTTTT,CASSHKGYPGELFF
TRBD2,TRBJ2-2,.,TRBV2,TGTGCCAGCTTTCGACTAGCTGATATCGGGGAGCTGTTTTTT,CASFRLADIGELFF